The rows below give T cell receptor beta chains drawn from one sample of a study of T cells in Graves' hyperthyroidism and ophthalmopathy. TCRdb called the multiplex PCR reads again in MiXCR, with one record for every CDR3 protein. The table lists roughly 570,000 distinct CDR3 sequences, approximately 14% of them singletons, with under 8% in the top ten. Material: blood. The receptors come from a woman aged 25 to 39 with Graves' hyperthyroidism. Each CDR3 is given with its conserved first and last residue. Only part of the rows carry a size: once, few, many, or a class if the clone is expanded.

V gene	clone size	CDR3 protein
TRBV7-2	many	CASSRDRGITDTQYF
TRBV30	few	CACSSSYNSPLHF
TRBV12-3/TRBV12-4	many	CASSLALPAGMSTEAFF
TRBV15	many	CATSRVRLAGPYSYEQYF
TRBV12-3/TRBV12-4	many	CASSLRLHHRREKLFF
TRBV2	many	CASSELGTPYNEQFF
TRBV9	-	CASSVAAFLAGGNEQFF
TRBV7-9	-	CASSGRTGNTEAFF
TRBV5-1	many	CASVPGTSTSPYNEQFF
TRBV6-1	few	CASRRESATNEKLFF
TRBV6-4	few	CASSAAGRSGTQYF
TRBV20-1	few	CSAPITSNEQFF
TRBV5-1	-	CASSSGTGGNTGELFF
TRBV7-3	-	CASSLGGGVPYNEQFF
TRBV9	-	CASSVAQFDNEQFF
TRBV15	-	CATRPAGGTGNEQFF
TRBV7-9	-	CASSLPGNNEQYF
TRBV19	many	CASSIPSSDRGNTEAFF
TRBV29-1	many	CSVEEGRWNTEAFF
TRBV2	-	CASMGQKNTGELFF
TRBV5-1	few	CASSFRSGTSGSYEQYF
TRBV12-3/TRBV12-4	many	CASSLPPELAWNTGELFF
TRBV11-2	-	CASSMTRAGRGYTF
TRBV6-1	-	CASRLESNQPQHF
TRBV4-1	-	CASSQENPGQDALGAKNIQYF
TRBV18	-	CASSPPGQGFHETQYF
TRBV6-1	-	CASRERTAGRELFF
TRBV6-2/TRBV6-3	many	CASSYYWDRVTEAFF
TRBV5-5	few	CASSLVYQGGSNQPQHF
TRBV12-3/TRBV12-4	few	CASSFLSSGNTIYF
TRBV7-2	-	CASSGGGGYQPQHF
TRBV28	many	CASRITGQVPTEAFF
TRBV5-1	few	CASSQTGHEQFF
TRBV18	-	CASSPPMGAEDSYEQYF
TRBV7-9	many	CASSWIAGLTDNEQFF
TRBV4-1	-	CASSQGLQRVGVQYF
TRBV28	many	CASSLAGDNQPQHF
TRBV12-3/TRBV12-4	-	CASRRLAGLNNEQFF
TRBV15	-	CATSRESGWVFNEQFF
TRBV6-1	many	CASSEAGTFLGGNQPQHF
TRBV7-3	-	CASSRTSLMDTQYF
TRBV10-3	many	CAISEDGVFENIQYF
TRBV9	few	CASSVGPPGGNSPLHF
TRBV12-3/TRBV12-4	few	CASRQPGLRNTIYF
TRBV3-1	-	CASVDATDTRYF
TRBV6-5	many	CASSYSKGGFTEAFF
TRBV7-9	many	CASSLSPEGQYF
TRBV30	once	CAWNRQGNTEAFF
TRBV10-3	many	CAITPTSTDTQYF
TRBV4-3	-	CASSQDLTAPLHF
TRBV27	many	CASSLATGYDTGELFF
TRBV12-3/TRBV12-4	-	CASRARLALEGETQHF
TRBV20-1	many	CSAWRDVPPYEQYF
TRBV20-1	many	CSARSLFSGRDSGANVLTF
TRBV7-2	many	CASSLVSGDNEQFF
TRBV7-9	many	CASSPGQGAREGEQFF
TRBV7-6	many	CASSKQIYNEQFF
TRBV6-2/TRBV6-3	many	CASSPRDRSYGYTF
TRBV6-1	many	CASSEARRSLPADNEQFF